The 10 T cell receptor beta chains below all came from one sample that was sequenced in a study of T cell responses to AZD1222 COVID-19 vaccine. Generated by immunoSEQ multiplex PCR, the TCRdb table keeps only in-frame clones and is missing some. The profile shows roughly 89,000 clones, approximately 90% of them singletons. The sample was peripheral blood, taken on day 0 of MenACWY control vaccination. The source is an adult in good health.

V gene TRBV7-9 combines with J gene TRBJ1-1; no clear D. The V end was cut by 2 bases, the J end by 1 base, with 11 bases between. CDR1 SEHNR and CDR2 FQNEAQ come from the germline V gene (reference sequence). This CDR3 region has 15 residues. CDR3 DNA: TGTGCCAGCAGCTTATCCTCCTTGGGGAACACTGAAGCTTTCTTT. Translated: CASSLSSLGNTEAFF.

J is TRBJ1-1 and V is TRBV2; D is unclear. Germline CDR1 and CDR2: SNHLY and FYNNEI. The CDR3 runs 13 residues. V was clipped by 7 bases and J by 0 bases, with 9 bases between them. The CDR3 protein is CASIVNLNTEAFF. DNA of the CDR3: TGTGCCAGCATTGTAAATCTGAACACTGAAGCTTTCTTT.

The chain links TRBV27 to TRBJ1-1, with TRBD1 identical over 7 bases. V lost 5 bases, J lost 6 bases, and 12 bases stayed unmatched. CDR1 and CDR2 from the germline V gene are MNHEY and SMNVEV (reference sequence). There are 15 residues in the CDR3. The CDR3: CASSTYPTGRSEAFF. CDR3 DNA: TGTGCCAGCAGTACCTATCCGACAGGGCGGTCTGAAGCTTTCTTT.

The chain uses TRBV10-3 and TRBJ1-2, with D maybe TRBD1 (6 bases). The V end lost 3 bases, the J end lost 2 bases, and 10 bases lay between the germline ends. Germline-derived CDR1 and CDR2 are ENHRY and SYGVKD. CDR3 length: 14 amino acids. The CDR3 nucleotides read TGTGCCATCAGTGAAACAGGGCCAAACTATGGCTACACCTTC. It is translated as CAISETGPNYGYTF.

The CDR3 DNA reads TGTGCCTTGCAACAGGGCTACGAGCAGTACTTC. Translating gives CALQQGYEQYF. The chain has TRBV30 and TRBJ2-7, with D tentatively TRBD1 (6 bases). The germline gives CDR1 GTSNPN, CDR2 SVGIG (reference sequence). V was pared by 7 bases and J by 3 bases, with 10 bases between. The CDR3 spans 11 residues.

The V call is TRBV12-3 or TRBV12-4, the J call TRBJ2-2, with 8 bases matching TRBD2. J gave up 4 bases and V 5 bases, and 0 bases lay outside the gene matches. The CDR3 extends over 13 amino acids. The CDR3 sequence is CASSGTSTGELFF. The CDR3 coding sequence is TGTGCCAGCAGTGGGACTAGCACCGGGGAGCTGTTTTTT.

The chain couples TRBV15 to TRBJ2-7; TRBD1 matches 9 bases. The CDR3 has 17 amino acids. Germline V lookup: CDR1 LNHNV, CDR2 YYDKDF (reference sequence). V dropped 0 bases and J dropped 0; count of bases not matched to a gene: 6. Here the CDR3 reads CATSRDRTGQGSYEQYF. Here the CDR3 DNA reads TGTGCCACCAGCAGAGATCGTACGGGACAGGGCTCCTACGAGCAGTACTTC. Drawing the rest from reference TRBV15 and TRBJ2-7, the complete variable domain is DAMVIQNPRYQVTQFGKPVTLSCSQTLNHNVMYWYQQKSSQAPKLLFHYYDKDFNNEADTPDNFQSRRPNTSFCFLDIRSPGLGDTAMYLCATSRDRTGQGSYEQYFGPGTRLTVT.

The CDR3 coding sequence is TGTGCCAGCAGCCAGGACTCTATCACCGGGGAGCTGTTTTTT. This gives the protein CASSQDSITGELFF. This sequence joins TRBV7-2 and TRBJ2-2, with D tentatively TRBD2 (5 bases). Germline loops: CDR1 SGHTA, CDR2 FQGNSA. With 5 bases removed from V and 4 bases from J, the gap between germline ends came to 11 bases. CDR3 size: 14 residues.

V is TRBV18 and J is TRBJ1-1; D possibly corresponds to TRBD1 (5 bases). The germline CDR1 and CDR2 sequences are KGHSH and LQKENI. Trimming left V 6 bases short and J 7 bases short, with 9 bases between. The CDR3 length is 11 residues. The CDR3 is CASSGDGEAFF. Written as DNA, the CDR3 is TGTGCCAGCTCCGGGGACGGTGAAGCTTTCTTT.

The chain links TRBV29-1 to TRBJ2-1; 9 bases are a match to TRBD2. CDR1 and CDR2 from the germline V gene are SQVTM and ANQGSEA. The CDR3 is 14 amino acids. V dropped 0 bases and J dropped 7; count of bases not matched to a gene: 4. The CDR3 here is CSVEDGSGRNEQFF. The CDR3 DNA follows: TGCAGCGTTGAAGATGGTAGCGGGAGAAATGAGCAGTTCTTC.